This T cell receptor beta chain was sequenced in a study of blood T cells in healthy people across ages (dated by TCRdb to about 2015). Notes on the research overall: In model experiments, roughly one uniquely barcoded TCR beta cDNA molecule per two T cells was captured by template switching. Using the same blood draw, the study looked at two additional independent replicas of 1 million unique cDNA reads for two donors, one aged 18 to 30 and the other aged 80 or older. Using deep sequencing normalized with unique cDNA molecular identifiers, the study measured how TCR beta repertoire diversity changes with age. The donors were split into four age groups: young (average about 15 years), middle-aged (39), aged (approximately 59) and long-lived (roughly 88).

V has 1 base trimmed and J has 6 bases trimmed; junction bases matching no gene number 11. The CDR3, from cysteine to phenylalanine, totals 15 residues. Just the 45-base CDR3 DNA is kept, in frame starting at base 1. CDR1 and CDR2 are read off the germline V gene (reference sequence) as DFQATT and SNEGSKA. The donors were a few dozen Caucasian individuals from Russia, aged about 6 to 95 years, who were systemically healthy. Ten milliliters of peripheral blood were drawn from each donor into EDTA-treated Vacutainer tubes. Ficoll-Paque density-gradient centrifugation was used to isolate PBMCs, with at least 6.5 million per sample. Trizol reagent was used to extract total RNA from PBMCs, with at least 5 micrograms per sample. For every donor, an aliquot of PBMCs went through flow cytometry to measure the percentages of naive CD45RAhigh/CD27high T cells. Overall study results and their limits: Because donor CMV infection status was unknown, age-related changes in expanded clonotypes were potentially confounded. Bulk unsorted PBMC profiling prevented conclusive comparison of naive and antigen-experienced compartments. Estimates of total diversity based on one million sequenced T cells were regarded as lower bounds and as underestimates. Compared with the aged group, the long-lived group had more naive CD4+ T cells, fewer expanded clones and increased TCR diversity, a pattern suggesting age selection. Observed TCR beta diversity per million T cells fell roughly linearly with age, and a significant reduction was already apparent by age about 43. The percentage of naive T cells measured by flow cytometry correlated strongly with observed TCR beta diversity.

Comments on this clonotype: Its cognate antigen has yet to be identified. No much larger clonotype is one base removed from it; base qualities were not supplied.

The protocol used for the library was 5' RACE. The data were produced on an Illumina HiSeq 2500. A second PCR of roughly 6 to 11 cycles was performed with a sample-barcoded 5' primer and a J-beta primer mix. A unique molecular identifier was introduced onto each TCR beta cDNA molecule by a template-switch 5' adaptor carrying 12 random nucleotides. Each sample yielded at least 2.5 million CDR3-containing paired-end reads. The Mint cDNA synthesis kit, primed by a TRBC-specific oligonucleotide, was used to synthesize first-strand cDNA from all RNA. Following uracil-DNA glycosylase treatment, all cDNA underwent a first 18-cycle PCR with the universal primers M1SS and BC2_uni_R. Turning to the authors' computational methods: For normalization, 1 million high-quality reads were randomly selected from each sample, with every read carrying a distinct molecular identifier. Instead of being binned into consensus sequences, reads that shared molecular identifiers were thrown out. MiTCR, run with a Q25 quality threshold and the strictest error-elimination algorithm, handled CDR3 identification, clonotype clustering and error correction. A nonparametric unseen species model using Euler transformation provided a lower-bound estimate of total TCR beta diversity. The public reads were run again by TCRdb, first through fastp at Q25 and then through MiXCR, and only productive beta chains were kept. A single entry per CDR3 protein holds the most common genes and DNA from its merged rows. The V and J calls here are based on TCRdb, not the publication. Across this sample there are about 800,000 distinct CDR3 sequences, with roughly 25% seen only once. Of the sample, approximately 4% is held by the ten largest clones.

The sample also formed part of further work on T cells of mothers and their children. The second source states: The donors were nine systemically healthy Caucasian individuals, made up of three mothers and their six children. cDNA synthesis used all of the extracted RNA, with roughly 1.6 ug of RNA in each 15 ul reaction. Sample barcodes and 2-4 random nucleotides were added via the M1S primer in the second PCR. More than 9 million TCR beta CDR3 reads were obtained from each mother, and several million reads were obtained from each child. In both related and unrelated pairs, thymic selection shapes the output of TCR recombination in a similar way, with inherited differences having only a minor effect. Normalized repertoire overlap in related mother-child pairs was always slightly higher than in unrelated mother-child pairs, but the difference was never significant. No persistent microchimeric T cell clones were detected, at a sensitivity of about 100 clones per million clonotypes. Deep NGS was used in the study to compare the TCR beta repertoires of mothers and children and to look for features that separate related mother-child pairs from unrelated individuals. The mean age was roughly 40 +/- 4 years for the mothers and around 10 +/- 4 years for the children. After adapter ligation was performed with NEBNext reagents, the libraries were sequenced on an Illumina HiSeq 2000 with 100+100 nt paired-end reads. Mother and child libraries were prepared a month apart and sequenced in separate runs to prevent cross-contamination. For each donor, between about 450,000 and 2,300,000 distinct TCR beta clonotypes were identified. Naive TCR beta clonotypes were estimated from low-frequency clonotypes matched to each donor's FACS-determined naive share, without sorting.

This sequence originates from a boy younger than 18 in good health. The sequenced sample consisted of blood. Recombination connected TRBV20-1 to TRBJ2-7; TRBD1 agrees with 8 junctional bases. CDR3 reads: CSARVYPGQGGEQYF. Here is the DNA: TGCAGTGCTAGAGTCTACCCCGGACAGGGAGGCGAGCAGTACTTC.